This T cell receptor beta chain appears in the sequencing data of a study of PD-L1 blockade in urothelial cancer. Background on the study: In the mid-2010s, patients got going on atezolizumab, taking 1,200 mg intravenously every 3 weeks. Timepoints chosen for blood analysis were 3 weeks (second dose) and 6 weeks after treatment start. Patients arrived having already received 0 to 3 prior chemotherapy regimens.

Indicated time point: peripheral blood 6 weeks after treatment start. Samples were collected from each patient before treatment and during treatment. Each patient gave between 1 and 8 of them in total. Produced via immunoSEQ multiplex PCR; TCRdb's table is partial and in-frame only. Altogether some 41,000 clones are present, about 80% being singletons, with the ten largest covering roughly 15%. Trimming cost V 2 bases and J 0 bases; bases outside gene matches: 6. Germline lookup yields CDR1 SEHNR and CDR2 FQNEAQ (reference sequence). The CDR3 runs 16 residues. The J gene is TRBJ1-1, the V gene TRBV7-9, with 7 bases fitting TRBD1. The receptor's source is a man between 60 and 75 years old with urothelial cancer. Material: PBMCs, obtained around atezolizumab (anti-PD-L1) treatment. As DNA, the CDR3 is TGTGCCAGCAGCTTAAGAGGGGGCGGAATGAACACTGAAGCTTTCTTT. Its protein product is CASSLRGGGMNTEAFF.